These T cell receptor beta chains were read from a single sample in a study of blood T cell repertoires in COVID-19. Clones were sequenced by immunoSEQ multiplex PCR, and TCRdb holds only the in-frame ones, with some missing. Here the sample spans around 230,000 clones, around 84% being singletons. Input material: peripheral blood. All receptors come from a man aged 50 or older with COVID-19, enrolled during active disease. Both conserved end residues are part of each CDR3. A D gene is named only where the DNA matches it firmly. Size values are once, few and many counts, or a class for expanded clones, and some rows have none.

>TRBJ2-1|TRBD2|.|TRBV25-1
CASSGGLAGANEQFF
TGTGCCAGCAGTGGAGGACTAGCGGGAGCGAATGAGCAGTTCTTC
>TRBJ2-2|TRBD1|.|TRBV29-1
CSVGTGTGELFF
TGCAGCGTTGGGACAGGGACCGGGGAGCTGTTTTTT
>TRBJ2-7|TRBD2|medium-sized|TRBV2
CASSPGLAGGPGYEQYF
TGTGCCAGCAGTCCTGGACTAGCGGGAGGGCCGGGCTACGAGCAGTACTTC
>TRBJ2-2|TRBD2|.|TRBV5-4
CASSLAGTSGNTGELFF
TGTGCCAGCAGCTTGGCCGGGACTAGCGGGAACACCGGGGAGCTGTTTTTT
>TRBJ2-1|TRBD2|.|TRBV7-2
CASSTLAGGLPYNEQFF
TGTGCCAGCAGTACCTTAGCGGGGGGCCTACCCTACAATGAGCAGTTCTTC
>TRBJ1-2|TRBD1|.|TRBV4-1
CASSQTPTGANYGYTF
TGCGCCAGCAGCCAGACTCCGACAGGGGCTAACTATGGCTACACCTTC
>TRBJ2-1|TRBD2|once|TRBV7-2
CASSFGASGGASNEQFF
TGTGCCAGCAGCTTTGGCGCTAGCGGGGGGGCTTCCAATGAGCAGTTCTTC
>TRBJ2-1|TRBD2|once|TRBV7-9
CASSLDTSGPKLDEQFF
TGTGCCAGCAGCTTAGATACTAGCGGACCTAAACTGGATGAGCAGTTCTTC
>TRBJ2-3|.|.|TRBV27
CASSFRGGGTDTQYF
TGTGCCAGCAGTTTCAGGGGAGGGGGCACAGATACGCAGTATTTT
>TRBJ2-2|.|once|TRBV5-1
CASSTATGELFF
TGCGCCAGCAGCACTGCTACCGGGGAGCTGTTTTTT
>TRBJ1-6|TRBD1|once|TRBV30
CAWRGQGNSPLHF
TGTGCCTGGAGAGGACAGGGGAATTCACCCCTCCACTTT
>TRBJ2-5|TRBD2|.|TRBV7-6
CASSFTSGGQETQYF
TGTGCCAGCAGCTTTACTAGCGGGGGCCAAGAGACCCAGTACTTC
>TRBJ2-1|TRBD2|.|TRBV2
CASSETSGTNEQFF
TGTGCCAGCAGTGAGACTAGCGGGACAAATGAGCAGTTCTTC
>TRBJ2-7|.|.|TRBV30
CAWRRGGIYEQYF
TGTGCCTGGAGAAGGGGGGGAATCTACGAGCAGTACTTC
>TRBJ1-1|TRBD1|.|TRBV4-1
CASSQLRGLGRTEAFF
TGCGCCAGCAGCCAACTCAGGGGGCTCGGACGCACTGAAGCTTTCTTT
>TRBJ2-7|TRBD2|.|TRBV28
CASFRTGTSDYEQYF
TGTGCCAGCTTTCGCACCGGGACTAGCGACTACGAGCAGTACTTC
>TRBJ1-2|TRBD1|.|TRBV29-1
CSVDTGTGVYGYTF
TGCAGCGTCGACACCGGGACAGGGGTCTATGGCTACACCTTC
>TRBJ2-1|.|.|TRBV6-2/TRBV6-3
CASSYSNNEQFF
TGTGCCAGCAGTTACTCTAACAATGAGCAGTTCTTC
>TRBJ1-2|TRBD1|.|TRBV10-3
CAISANADRGPNYGYTF
TGTGCCATCAGTGCCAACGCCGACAGGGGTCCTAACTATGGCTACACCTTC
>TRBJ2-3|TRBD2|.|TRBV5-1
CASTPGLAGGVTDTQYF
TGCGCCAGCACACCGGGACTAGCGGGAGGGGTCACAGATACGCAGTATTTT
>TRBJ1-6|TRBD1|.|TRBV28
CASTKPGQGRSPLHF
TGTGCCAGCACCAAGCCCGGACAGGGGAGGTCACCCCTCCACTTT
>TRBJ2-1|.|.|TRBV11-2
CASSLGGIEQFF
TGTGCCAGCAGCTTAGGAGGCATTGAGCAGTTCTTC
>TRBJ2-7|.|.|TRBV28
CASTFSGGSYEQYF
TGTGCCAGCACCTTCAGCGGAGGGAGCTACGAGCAGTACTTC
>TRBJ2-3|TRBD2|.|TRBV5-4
CASSLTTSGRRGDTQYF
TGTGCCAGCAGCTTGACCACTAGCGGGAGGCGTGGAGATACGCAGTATTTT
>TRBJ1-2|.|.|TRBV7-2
CASSFLGSTYGYTF
TGTGCCAGCAGCTTTCTCGGGTCAACCTATGGCTACACCTTC
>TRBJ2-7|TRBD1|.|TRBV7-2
CASGPGTGFAEQYF
TGTGCCAGCGGACCCGGGACAGGGTTCGCCGAGCAGTACTTC
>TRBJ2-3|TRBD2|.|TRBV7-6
CASSLELADTDTQYF
TGTGCCAGCAGCTTAGAACTAGCGGACACAGATACGCAGTATTTT
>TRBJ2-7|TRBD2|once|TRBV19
CASSSNPLAGGRAYEQYF
TGTGCCAGTAGTTCCAACCCACTAGCGGGAGGCAGGGCCTACGAGCAGTACTTC
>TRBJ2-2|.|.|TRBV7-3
CASSLIAANTGELFF
TGTGCCAGCAGCTTAATAGCGGCTAACACCGGGGAGCTGTTTTTT
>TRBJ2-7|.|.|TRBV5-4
CASSSRTDSYEQYF
TGTGCCAGCAGTTCGAGGACAGACTCCTACGAGCAGTACTTC
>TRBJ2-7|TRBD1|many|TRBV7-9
CASSLALGRGTGGSYEQYF
TGTGCCAGCAGCTTAGCCCTAGGAAGAGGGACAGGGGGTTCCTACGAGCAGTACTTC
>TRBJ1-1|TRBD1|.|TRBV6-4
CASRVQGGYTEAFF
TGTGCCAGCAGGGTACAGGGGGGGTACACTGAAGCTTTCTTT
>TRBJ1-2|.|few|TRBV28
CASSLYGYYTF
TGTGCCAGCAGTTTATACGGGTACTACACCTTC
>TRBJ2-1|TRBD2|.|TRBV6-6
CASSLTPSSGIYNEQFF
TGTGCCAGCAGTCTGACCCCCTCTAGCGGGATCTACAATGAGCAGTTCTTC
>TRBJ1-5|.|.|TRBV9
CASSVGGPNQPQHF
TGTGCCAGCAGCGTAGGGGGGCCCAATCAGCCCCAGCATTTT
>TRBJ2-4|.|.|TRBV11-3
CASSPGGAAKNIQYF
TGTGCCAGCAGCCCTGGGGGGGCTGCCAAAAACATTCAGTACTTC
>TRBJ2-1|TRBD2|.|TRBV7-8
CASRPSQARGGQNEQFF
TGTGCCAGCAGGCCCTCACAGGCTCGCGGGGGTCAGAATGAGCAGTTCTTC